The 9 T cell receptor beta chains reported below all come from one sample, sequenced in a study of blood T cell repertoires in COVID-19. Data came from immunoSEQ multiplex PCR; TCRdb stores just in-frame clones and leaves some out. The sample lists 250,000 to 300,000 clones; roughly nine tenths were seen once. The sequencing sample was made of peripheral blood. The origin of the receptors is a woman under 40 with COVID-19, enrolled during active disease.

The V gene is TRBV29-1, the J gene TRBJ2-7; 12 bases map to TRBD1. The V gene's germline CDR1 is SQVTM and CDR2 ANQGSEA. The CDR3 has 17 amino acids. J lost 3 bases, V lost 5 bases, and 14 bases had no gene match. The CDR3 bases are TGCAGCGTTCCGTACCGGGACAGGGGGCTCCTCGACTACGAGCAGTACTTC. Its protein is CSVPYRDRGLLDYEQYF.

The chain combines TRBV27 with TRBJ2-1, with D possibly TRBD2 on 6 matching bases. Trimming pared 5 bases from V and 3 bases from J, leaving 17 bases between. The length of the CDR3 is 16 residues. Germline CDR1 and CDR2: MNHEY and SMNVEV (reference sequence). The CDR3 DNA follows: TGTGCCAGCAGTCTCCTCGGGGCGGGGAGCTACAATGAGCAGTTCTTC. Translating gives CASSLLGAGSYNEQFF.

The chain combines TRBV6-2 or TRBV6-3 with TRBJ1-1; 9 bases line up with TRBD1. The trim removed 5 bases at V and 11 bases at J, leaving 6 bases unmatched. Germline V gene data show CDR1 as MNHEY and CDR2 as SVGEGT. This CDR3 has 12 residues. CDR3 bases: TGTGCCAGCAGTGACAGGGGGAGCGGGGCTTTCTTT. Translating gives CASSDRGSGAFF.

The chain uses TRBV14 and TRBJ2-6; D is unclear. Germline CDR1 is SGHDN and CDR2 is FVKESK. Trimming shortened V by 3 bases and J by 2 bases, and 8 bases separated the two germline ends. The CDR3 length is 15 residues. CDR3 DNA: TGTGCCAGCAGCCAGTTACATCCTGGGGCCAACGTCCTGACTTTC. Translated: CASSQLHPGANVLTF.

The chain recombines TRBV19 with TRBJ1-4; D unclear. Trimming removed 3 bases from V and 0 bases from J, with 8 bases in between. This CDR3 spans 15 amino acids. CDR1 is LNHDA and CDR2 is SQIVND in the germline V gene (reference sequence). The CDR3 sequence is CASSIRGATNEKLFF. For the CDR3, the DNA is TGTGCCAGTAGTATCCGGGGTGCAACTAATGAAAAACTGTTTTTT.

The chain carries TRBV2 and TRBJ2-5; D remains unclear. The CDR3 loop spans 13 amino acids. The V end lost 4 bases, the J end lost 5 bases, and 11 bases lay between the germline ends. Germline CDR1 and CDR2: SNHLY and FYNNEI. In DNA, the CDR3 is TGTGCCAGCAGTGGAGGTTTTCTGGAGACCCAGTACTTC. Residues: CASSGGFLETQYF.

The chain has TRBV27 and TRBJ2-1, with 7 bases identical to TRBD2. This CDR3 region has 13 residues. The trim removed 3 bases at V and 5 bases at J, leaving 1 base unmatched. Germline lookup yields CDR1 MNHEY and CDR2 SMNVEV (reference sequence). The CDR3 loop is CASSFAGDNEQFF. Here the CDR3 DNA reads TGTGCCAGCAGTTTCGCGGGGGACAATGAGCAGTTCTTC.

This clone appeared a few times. The chain combines TRBV4-1 with TRBJ2-7, with D possibly matching TRBD1 (6 bases). The CDR3 has 13 amino acids. Looked up from germline, CDR1 is MGHRA and CDR2 is YSYEKL. V was trimmed by 4 bases and J by 3 bases, leaving 10 bases between them. The CDR3: CASSPRQDYEQYF. DNA for the CDR3: TGCGCCAGCAGCCCGAGACAGGACTACGAGCAGTACTTC.

V gene TRBV5-8 combines with J gene TRBJ1-3; D ambiguous. Trimming removed 0 bases at V and 2 bases at J, with 15 bases between. CDR1 and CDR2 (germline): SGHTS, YDEGEE. CDR3 length: 17 residues. The CDR3 bases are TGTGCCAGCAGCTTGGCGGTCGGAGTAAATACTGGAAACACCATATATTTT. Amino acids: CASSLAVGVNTGNTIYF.